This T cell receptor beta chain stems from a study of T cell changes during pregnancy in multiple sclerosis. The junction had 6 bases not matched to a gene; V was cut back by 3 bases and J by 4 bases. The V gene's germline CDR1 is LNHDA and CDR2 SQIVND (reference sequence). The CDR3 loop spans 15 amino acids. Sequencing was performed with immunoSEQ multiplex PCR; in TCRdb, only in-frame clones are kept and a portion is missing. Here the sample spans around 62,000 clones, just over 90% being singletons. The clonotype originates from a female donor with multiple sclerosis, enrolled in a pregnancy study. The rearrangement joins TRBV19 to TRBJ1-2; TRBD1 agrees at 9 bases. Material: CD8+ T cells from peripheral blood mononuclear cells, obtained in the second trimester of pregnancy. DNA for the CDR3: TGTGCCAGTAGTATCCCCACAGGGGGCGGCTATGGCTACACCTTC. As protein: CASSIPTGGGYGYTF.